The entry that follows covers one T cell receptor beta chain sequence. These data originate in a study of blood T cell repertoires in COVID-19. Study in general: Acute-phase and convalescent COVID-19 samples originated in the United States, Italy and Spain. In each case, the material was cDNA or gDNA derived from T cells, B-cell-depleted T cells, or PBMCs.

Seattle patient enrollment occurred during active infection, with longitudinal follow-up thereafter. Per the authors' pipeline: Estimates of nucleated cell counts were drawn from the amplification of reference gene primers. Profiled with immunoSEQ multiplex PCR; TCRdb holds only in-frame clones, not every one. The DNA was the basis for D and trimming; V, J and clone size are from that table. This table has approximately 240,000 clones, around 90% appearing once. The CDR3 length is 13 residues. The germline CDR1 and CDR2 sequences are SEHNR and FQNEAQ (reference sequence). V shed 5 bases, J shed 5 bases, and the junction held 6 bases outside the gene matches.

This clonotype originated in a young man with COVID-19, enrolled during active disease. This chain joins TRBV7-9 and TRBJ2-7; TRBD1 agrees at 7 bases. Input material: peripheral blood. The CDR3, as DNA: TGTGCCAGCAGCAAGGGACAGATAAACGAGCAGTACTTC. The encoded protein is CASSKGQINEQYF.